The sequence of this T cell receptor beta chain was determined in a study of glioma-infiltrating T cells after dendritic cell vaccination. General study findings and limits: Complete blood and tumor specimen sets were limited to few patients.

In its sample, this clone was seen a few times. The antigen remains unidentified. Sequencing used immunoSEQ multiplex PCR; TCRdb keeps in-frame clones, though not all of them. Seen here are some 100,000 clones, about 80% observed once, and the top ten hold 5.5% to 7%. The CDR3 spans 14 residues. The V gene lost 4 bases and the J gene lost 2 bases, with 11 bases spanning the gap. The germline CDR1 and CDR2 sequences are SGHTA and FQGNSA. The TCR originated in a human donor with glioblastoma. Sequencing used blood, obtained before dendritic cell vaccination. The gene calls are TRBV7-2 and TRBJ1-1, with D possibly being TRBD1 (6 bases). As DNA, the CDR3 is TGTGCCAGCAGCTCCGGACAGACTAACACTGAAGCTTTCTTT. Encoded protein: CASSSGQTNTEAFF.